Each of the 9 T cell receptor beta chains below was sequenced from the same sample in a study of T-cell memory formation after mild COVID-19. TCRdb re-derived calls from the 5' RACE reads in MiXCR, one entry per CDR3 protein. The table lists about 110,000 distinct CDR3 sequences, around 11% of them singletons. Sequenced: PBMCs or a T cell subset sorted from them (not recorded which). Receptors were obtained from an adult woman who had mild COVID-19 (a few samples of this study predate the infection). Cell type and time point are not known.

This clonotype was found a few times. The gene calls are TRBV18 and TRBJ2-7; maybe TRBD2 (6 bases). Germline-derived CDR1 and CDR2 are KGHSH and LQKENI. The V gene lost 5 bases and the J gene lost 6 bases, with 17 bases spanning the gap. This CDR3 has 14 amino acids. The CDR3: CASSESGLSSEQYF. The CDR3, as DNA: TGTGCCAGCTCAGAGAGCGGGTTGAGCTCCGAGCAGTACTTC.

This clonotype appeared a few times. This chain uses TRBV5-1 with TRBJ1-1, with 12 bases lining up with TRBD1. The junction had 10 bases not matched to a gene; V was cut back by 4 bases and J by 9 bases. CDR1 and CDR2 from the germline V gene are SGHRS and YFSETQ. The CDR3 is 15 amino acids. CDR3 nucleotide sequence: TGCGCCAGCAGCATAGCGCCGGGACAGGGGGCAAAAGCTTTCTTT. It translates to CASSIAPGQGAKAFF.

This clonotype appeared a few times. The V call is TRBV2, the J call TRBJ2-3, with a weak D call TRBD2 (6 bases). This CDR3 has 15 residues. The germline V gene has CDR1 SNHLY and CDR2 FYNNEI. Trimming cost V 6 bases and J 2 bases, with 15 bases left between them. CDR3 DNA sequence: TGTGCCAGCAGCACCGGGACTGGGATCACAGATACGCAGTATTTT. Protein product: CASSTGTGITDTQYF.

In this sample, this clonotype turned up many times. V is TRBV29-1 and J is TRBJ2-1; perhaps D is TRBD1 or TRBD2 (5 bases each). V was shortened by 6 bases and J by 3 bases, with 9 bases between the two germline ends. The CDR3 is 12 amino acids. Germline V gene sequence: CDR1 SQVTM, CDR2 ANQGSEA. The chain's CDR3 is CSVPGLYNEQFF. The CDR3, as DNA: TGCAGCGTCCCGGGGCTCTACAATGAGCAGTTCTTC.

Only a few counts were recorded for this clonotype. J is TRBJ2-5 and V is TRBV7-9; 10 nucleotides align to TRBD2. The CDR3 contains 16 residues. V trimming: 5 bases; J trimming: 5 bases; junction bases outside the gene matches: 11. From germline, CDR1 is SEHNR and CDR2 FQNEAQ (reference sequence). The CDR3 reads CASSRTGTSELETQYF. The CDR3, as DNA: TGTGCCAGCAGCCGAACCGGGACTAGCGAACTCGAGACCCAGTACTTC.

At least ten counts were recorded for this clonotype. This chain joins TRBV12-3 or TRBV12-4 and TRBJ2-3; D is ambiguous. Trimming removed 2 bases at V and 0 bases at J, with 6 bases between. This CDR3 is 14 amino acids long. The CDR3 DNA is TGTGCCAGCAGTTTAACTGGGAGCACAGATACGCAGTATTTT. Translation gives CASSLTGSTDTQYF.

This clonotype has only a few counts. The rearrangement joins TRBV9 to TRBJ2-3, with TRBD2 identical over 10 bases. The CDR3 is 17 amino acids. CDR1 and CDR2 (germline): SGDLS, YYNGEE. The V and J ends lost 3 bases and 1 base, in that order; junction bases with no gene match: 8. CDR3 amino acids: CASSAHLAGGRTDTQYF. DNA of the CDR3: TGTGCCAGCAGCGCTCACTTAGCGGGAGGCCGCACAGATACGCAGTATTTT.

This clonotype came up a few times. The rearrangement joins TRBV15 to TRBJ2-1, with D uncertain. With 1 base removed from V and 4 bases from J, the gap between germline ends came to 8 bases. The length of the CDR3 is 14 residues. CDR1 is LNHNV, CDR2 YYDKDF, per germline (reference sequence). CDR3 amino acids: CATSRVTDYNEQFF. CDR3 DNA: TGTGCCACCAGCAGAGTAACAGATTACAATGAGCAGTTCTTC.

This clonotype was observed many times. CDR3 nucleotides: TGTGCCAGCAGCTTAGTCGAGCGGGGAAGCGAGCAGTACTTC. Translated, it gives CASSLVERGSEQYF. The chain employs TRBV7-2 and TRBJ2-7; 7 nucleotides match TRBD2. The germline CDR1 and CDR2 sequences are SGHTA and FQGNSA. Trimming took 1 base from V and 6 from J; bases not matched to a gene: 6. The CDR3 consists of 14 residues.